Sequencing of this TCR beta chain was carried out in a study of human T cells and chemical hapten exposure. Study context: While the approximately 24-week study was under way, patients received diphenylcyclopropenone on the scalp every week. The patient population, which was mostly female, had alopecia areata, totalis or universalis. Small pooled library volume differences chiefly drove per-sample TCR yield variation.

As for time point: pre-sensitization, week 0. Treatment described: therapeutic diphenylcyclopropenone sensitization with weekly scalp DPC. V was shortened by 7 bases and J by 3 bases, with 7 bases between the two germline ends. This CDR3 spans 12 amino acids. Germline V gene data show CDR1 as ENHRY and CDR2 as SYGVKD. This clonotype was counted at least ten times. TCRdb re-called the RACE reads through MiXCR, storing one row per CDR3 protein. The sample lists 250,000 or so distinct CDR3 sequences; roughly 8.9% were seen once. The chain couples TRBV10-3 to TRBJ1-5; D not certain. This TCR came from a woman aged 40 to 55 with alopecia areata. Some clones in this sample may be carry-over from other donors' samples. Material: whole blood, obtained in connection with sensitization to the hapten diphenylcyclopropenone (DPC). The CDR3 here is CAIMSPNQPQHF. The CDR3, as DNA: TGTGCCATCATGAGCCCCAATCAGCCCCAGCATTTT.